This TCR beta chain was captured in a study of blood T cell repertoires in COVID-19 (dated by TCRdb to the early 2020s). Study-wide context: Samples covering the acute and convalescent phases of COVID-19 were provided by collaborators in the United States, Italy and Spain. The prospective study material was composed of cDNA or gDNA derived from T cells, B-cell-depleted T cells, or PBMCs. The dataset comprised deeply sampled blood TCRbeta repertoires from subjects exposed to, actively infected with, or recovered from COVID-19. A freely available public database, intended as a resource for researchers studying the immune response to SARS-CoV-2, is where the repertoires were released. The samples were drawn from the first 160 participants of the ongoing ImmuneRACE study and from some 1,300 subjects provided by 6 global collaborators. Nearly every sample came with metadata listing a de-identified subject ID, COVID-19 status, age in years and sex. Where HLA class I and class II types were available, the types were taken from metadata supplied by the sample provider, not from assay-based typing. The study at large found these results: The amount of clinical and demographic metadata varied by source and participant and was provided uncurated.

Regarding this clone: It lacks a known antigen. Base qualities were left out, and no much larger clone turns up one base away.

TCRbeta CDR3 regions were amplified from genomic DNA by means of the immunoSEQ Assay, a bias-controlled multiplex PCR. In the paper's pipeline: Within the assay, amplification of reference gene primers was used to estimate how many nucleated cells each sample contained. To quantify the absolute abundance of each unique TCRbeta CDR3 rearrangement, sequence reads were collapsed and filtered. For each sample, productive Simpson clonality was calculated by taking the square root of Simpson's diversity index across productive rearrangements. TCRdb obtained this table from immuneACCESS and retained in-frame rearrangements with V and J assigned. These tables miss some clones; where compared with another copy, unresolved V genes account for less than half of the shortfall, and the remainder is unexplained. The DNA gave D and trimming, while V, J and clone size come from that table. This sample is represented by about 80,000 clones; around 83% of them were singletons. Together, the top ten hold around a third of the sample.

Whole blood was collected in K2EDTA tubes by collaborating institutions according to the institutions' own protocols. Collaborator samples were shipped for TCRbeta analysis as frozen whole blood, isolated PBMCs, or DNA extracted from either sample type. The sample consisted of peripheral blood. The receptor was isolated from a woman in her 70s with acute or convalescent COVID-19.

The base sequence is TGTGCCAGCAGCCAGGATAGCGGGGGGGATACAGATACGCAGTATTTT. This encodes CASSQDSGGDTDTQYF. The rearranged chain carries TRBV4-2 and TRBJ2-3; TRBD2 matches 11 bases in the middle. Trimmed from V: 3 bases; trimmed from J: 3 bases; junction bases lacking a gene match: 5. The germline V gene sets CDR1 to LGHNA and CDR2 to YNFKEQ. From cysteine to phenylalanine, the CDR3 is 16 amino acids long. Only the CDR3 DNA stays, 48 bases, in frame from base 1.